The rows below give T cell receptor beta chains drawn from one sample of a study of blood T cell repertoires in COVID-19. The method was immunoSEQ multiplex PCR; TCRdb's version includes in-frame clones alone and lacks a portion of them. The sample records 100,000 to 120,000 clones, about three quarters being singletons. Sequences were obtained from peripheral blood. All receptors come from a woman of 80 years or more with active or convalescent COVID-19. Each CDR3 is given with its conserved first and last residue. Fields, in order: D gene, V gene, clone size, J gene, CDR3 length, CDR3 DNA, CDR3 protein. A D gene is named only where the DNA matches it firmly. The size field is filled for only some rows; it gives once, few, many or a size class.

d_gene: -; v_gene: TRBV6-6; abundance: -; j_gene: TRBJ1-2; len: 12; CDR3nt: TGTGCCACAAATTTCGAGGCACACAGGTACACCTTC; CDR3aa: CATNFEAHRYTF
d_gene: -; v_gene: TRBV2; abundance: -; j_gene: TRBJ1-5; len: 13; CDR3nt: TGTGCCAGCATCAGGGGACACGACCAGCCCCAGCATTTT; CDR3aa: CASIRGHDQPQHF
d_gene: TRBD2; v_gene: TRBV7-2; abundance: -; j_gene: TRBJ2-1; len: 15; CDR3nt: TGTGCCAGCAGCTATCGGACTAGCGGGAGGGCCGGGCAGTTCTTC; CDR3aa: CASSYRTSGRAGQFF
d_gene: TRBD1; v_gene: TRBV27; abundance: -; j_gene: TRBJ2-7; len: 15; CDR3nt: TGTGCCAGCAGTATGAAGACAGGGTGGTACTACGAGCAGTACTTC; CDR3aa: CASSMKTGWYYEQYF
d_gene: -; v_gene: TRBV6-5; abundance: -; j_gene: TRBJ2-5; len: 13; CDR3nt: TGTGCCAGCACCACACCCGGGACTGAGACCCAGTACTTC; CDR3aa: CASTTPGTETQYF
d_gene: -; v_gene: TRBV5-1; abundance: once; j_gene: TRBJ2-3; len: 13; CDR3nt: TGCGCCAGCAACCTCGGGGGCACAGATACGCAGTATTTT; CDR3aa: CASNLGGTDTQYF
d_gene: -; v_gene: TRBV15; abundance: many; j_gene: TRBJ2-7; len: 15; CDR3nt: TGTGCCACCAGCAGAGATGCAAGACACACCTACGAGCAGTACTTC; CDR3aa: CATSRDARHTYEQYF
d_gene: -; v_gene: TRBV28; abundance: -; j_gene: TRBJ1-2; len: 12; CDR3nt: TGTGCCAGCAGTTTAGCGGCCTTTGGCTACACCTTC; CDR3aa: CASSLAAFGYTF
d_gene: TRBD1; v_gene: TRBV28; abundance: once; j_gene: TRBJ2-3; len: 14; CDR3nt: TGTGCCAGTAACCGGGACAGGTTCACAGATACGCAGTATTTT; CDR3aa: CASNRDRFTDTQYF
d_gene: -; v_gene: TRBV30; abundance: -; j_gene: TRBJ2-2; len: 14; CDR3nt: TGTGCCTGGAGTGTACGGAGCGGCACCGGGGAGCTGTTTTTT; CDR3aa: CAWSVRSGTGELFF
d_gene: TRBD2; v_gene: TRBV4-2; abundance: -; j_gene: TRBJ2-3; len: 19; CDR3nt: TGTGCCAGCAGCTCAGGACTAGCGGGAGGGAGTGCTGTCACAGATATGCAGTATTTT; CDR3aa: CASSSGLAGGSAVTDMQYF
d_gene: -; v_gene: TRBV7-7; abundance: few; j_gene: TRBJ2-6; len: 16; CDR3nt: TGTGCCAGCAGCCCGGCACAGGGCTCTGGGGCCAACGTCCTGACTTTC; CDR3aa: CASSPAQGSGANVLTF
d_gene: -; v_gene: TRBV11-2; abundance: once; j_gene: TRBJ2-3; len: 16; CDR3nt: TGTGCCAGCAGCCCGTTTTCCGGGATCAGCACAGATACGCAGTATTTT; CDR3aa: CASSPFSGISTDTQYF
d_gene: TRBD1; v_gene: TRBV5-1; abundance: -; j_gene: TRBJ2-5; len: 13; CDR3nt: TGCGCCAGCAGCCGGGACAGCCAAGAGACCCAGTACTTC; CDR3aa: CASSRDSQETQYF
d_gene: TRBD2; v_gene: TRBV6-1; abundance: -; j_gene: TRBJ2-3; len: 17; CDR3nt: TGTGCCAGCAGTGAGCCTGGACTAGCGGGAGGGACAGATACGCAGTATTTT; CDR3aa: CASSEPGLAGGTDTQYF
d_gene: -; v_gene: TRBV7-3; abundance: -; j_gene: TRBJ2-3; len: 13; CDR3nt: TGTGCCAGCAGCTTAACCTTTTCAGATACGCAGTATTTT; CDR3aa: CASSLTFSDTQYF
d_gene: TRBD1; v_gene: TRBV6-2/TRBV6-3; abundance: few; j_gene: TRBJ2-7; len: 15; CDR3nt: TGTGCCAGCAGTCCCTGGACAGGAATCGCCTACGAGCAGTACTTC; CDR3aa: CASSPWTGIAYEQYF
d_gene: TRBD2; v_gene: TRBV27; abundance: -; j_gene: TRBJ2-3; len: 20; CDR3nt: TGTGCCAGCAGTTCCTCTCCAATACTAGCGGAGTTATCTAGCACAGATACGCAGTATTTT; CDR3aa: CASSSSPILAELSSTDTQYF
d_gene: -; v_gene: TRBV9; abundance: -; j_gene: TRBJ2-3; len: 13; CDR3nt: TGTGCCAGCAGCGCTCCGGGGATCCCTACGCAGTATTTT; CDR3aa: CASSAPGIPTQYF
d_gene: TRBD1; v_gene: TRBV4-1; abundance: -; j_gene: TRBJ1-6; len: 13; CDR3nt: TGCGCCAGCAGCCATCAGGACAGGGCTCCCCTCCACTTT; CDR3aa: CASSHQDRAPLHF
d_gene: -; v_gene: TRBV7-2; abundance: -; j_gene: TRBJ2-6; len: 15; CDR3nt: TGTGCCAGCAAAGGGAGGCCGCGAGGGGCCAACGTCCTGACTTTC; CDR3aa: CASKGRPRGANVLTF
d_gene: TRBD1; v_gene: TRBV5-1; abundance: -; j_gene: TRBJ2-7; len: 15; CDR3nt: TGCGCCAGCAGCACAAGACAGGGGGCTTCCTACGAGCAGTACTTC; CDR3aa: CASSTRQGASYEQYF
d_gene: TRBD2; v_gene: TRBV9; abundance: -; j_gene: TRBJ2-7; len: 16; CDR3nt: TGTGCCAGCAGTCCTACTATGACGGGGGGGAGTTACGAGCAGTACTTC; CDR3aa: CASSPTMTGGSYEQYF
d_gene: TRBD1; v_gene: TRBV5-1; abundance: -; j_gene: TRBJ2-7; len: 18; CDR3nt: TGCGCCAGCAGCTTGCGCGGTTCCGGACAGGGGAGTAGCCACGAGCAGTACTTC; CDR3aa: CASSLRGSGQGSSHEQYF
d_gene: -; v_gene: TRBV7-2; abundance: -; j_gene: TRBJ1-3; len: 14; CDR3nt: TGTGCCAGCAGCTTATCGGGGTCTGGAAACACCATATATTTT; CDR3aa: CASSLSGSGNTIYF
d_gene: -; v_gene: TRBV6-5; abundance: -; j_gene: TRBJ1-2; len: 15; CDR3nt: TGTGCCAGCGCCCCTCACAGCAAGTCTAACTATGGCTACACCTTC; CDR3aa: CASAPHSKSNYGYTF
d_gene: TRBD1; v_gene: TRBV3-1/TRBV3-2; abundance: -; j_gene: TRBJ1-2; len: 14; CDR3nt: TGTGCCAGCAGCCACCAGACAGGGGGCGGTGGCTACACCTTC; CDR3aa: CASSHQTGGGGYTF
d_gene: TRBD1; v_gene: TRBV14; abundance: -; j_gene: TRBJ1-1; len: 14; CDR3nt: TGTGCCAGCAGCCAGAGGGGGACAGGGGCGAAAGCTTTCTTT; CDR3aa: CASSQRGTGAKAFF